This T cell receptor (beta chain) was sequenced during a study of T cells after yellow fever vaccination. Germline CDR1 is DFQATT and CDR2 is SNEGSKA (reference sequence). This CDR3 is built from 14 residues. Trimming took 3 bases from V and 6 from J, leaving 12 bases between them. TCRdb recomputed calls from the 5' RACE reads with MiXCR, one row per CDR3 protein. Among over 300,000 distinct CDR3 sequences listed, about 4% were seen once. This clonotype has only a few counts. The genes are TRBV20-1 and TRBJ1-6, with D maybe TRBD1 (5 bases). Sample: PBMCs, taken 5 days after the yellow fever booster vaccination. The sequence derives from a man between 18 and 29 years old who received the YFV17D yellow fever vaccine. CDR3 loop: CSASAGPTNSPLHF. In DNA form, the CDR3 reads TGCAGTGCTAGCGCGGGACCGACTAATTCACCCCTCCACTTT.